Listed here are 2 T cell receptor beta chains from one sample, sequenced in a study of read filtering for tumor transcriptome and immune sequencing. From about 0.4 ug of RNA, a library with molecular barcoded alpha/delta and beta/gamma adaptors was made. TCRdb fed the reads into MiXCR, producing one record per CDR3 protein. The data contain more than 100,000 distinct CDR3 sequences, approximately 12% of them singletons. Input material: a population of CD138-negative cells sorted from bone marrow. The receptors here all came from a donor over 35 with multiple myeloma.

This clonotype was detected many times. This chain connects TRBV12-3 or TRBV12-4 to TRBJ2-1; 8 nucleotides match TRBD1. The CDR3 sequence is 15 residues long. After removal of 6 bases from V and 8 bases from J, the junction contained 12 bases not matched to a gene. In DNA, the CDR3 is TGTGCCAGCAGGGAGGACAGGGACCTTTTGGATGAGCAGTTCTTC. Protein: CASREDRDLLDEQFF.

This clonotype was observed a few times. Possible read error: a much larger clone is one base away. The DNA of the CDR3 is TGCAGTGCCGGTGGAAAGTACAATGGGCAGTTCTTC. Translated, it gives CSAGGKYNGQFF. This chain uses TRBV20-1 with TRBJ2-1; D is unclear. CDR3 length: 12 amino acids. Germline V gene lookup returns CDR1 DFQATT and CDR2 SNEGSKA (reference sequence).